This T cell receptor beta chain originates from a study of T-cell reconstitution after alpha-beta-depleted transplantation in children. This clonotype has a handful of counts. This CDR3 is built from 15 residues. V was clipped by 4 bases and J by 6 bases; unmatched bases: 11. From germline, CDR1 is DFQATT and CDR2 SNEGSKA (reference sequence). This sample's TCRbeta library carried unique molecular identifier barcodes. Using its own MiXCR run on the PCR reads, TCRdb lists one record per CDR3 protein. The sample has about 540,000 distinct CDR3 sequences; about 17% are singletons. This rearrangement joins TRBV20-1 to TRBJ2-7, with TRBD2 matching over 11 bases. The sequence was collected from a human donor who donated a stem cell graft to a child with acute lymphoblastic leukemia. The starting material was PBMCs from the stem cell graft donor, obtained from the stem cell graft. The CDR3 coding sequence is TGCAGTGCTACCCGGTCGACTAGCGGGACTGGCGAGCAGTACTTC. The encoded protein is CSATRSTSGTGEQYF.